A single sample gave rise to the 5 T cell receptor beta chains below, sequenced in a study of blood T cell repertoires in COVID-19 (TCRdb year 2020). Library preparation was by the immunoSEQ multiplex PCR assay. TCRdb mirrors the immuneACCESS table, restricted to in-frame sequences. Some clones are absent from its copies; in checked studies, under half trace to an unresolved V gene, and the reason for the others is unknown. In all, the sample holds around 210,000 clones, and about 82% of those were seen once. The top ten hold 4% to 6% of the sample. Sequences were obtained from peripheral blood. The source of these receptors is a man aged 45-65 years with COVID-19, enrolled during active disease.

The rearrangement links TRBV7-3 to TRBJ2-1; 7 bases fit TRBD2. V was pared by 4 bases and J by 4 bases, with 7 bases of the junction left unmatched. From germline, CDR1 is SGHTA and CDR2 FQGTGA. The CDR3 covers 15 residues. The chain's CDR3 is CASSYQRGRYNEQFF. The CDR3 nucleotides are TGTGCCAGCAGCTACCAGCGGGGTCGGTACAATGAGCAGTTCTTC. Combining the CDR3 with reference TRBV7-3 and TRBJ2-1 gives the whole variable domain GAGVSQTPSNKVTEKGKYVELRCDPISGHTALYWYRQSLGQGPEFLIYFQGTGAADDSGLPNDRFFAVRPEGSVSTLKIQRTERGDSAVYLCASSYQRGRYNEQFFGPGTRLTVL.

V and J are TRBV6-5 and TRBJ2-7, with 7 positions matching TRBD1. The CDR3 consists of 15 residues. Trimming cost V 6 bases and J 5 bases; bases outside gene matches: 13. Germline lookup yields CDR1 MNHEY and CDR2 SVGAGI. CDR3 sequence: CASRPDRERVHEQYF. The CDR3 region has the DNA TGTGCCAGCAGACCAGACAGGGAAAGGGTCCACGAGCAGTACTTC.

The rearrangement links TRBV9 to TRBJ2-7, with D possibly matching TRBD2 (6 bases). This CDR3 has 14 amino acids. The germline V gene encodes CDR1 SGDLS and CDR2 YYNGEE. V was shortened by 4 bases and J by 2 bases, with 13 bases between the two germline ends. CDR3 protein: CASSPEGGTYEQYF. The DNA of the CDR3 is TGTGCCAGCAGCCCAGAGGGCGGGACCTACGAGCAGTACTTC.

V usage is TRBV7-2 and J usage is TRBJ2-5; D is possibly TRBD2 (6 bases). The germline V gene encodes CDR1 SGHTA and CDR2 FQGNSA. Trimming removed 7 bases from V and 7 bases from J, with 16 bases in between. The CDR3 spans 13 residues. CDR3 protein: CASTSAGPGTQYF. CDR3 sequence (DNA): TGTGCCAGCACCTCGGCGGGGCCGGGGACCCAGTACTTC.

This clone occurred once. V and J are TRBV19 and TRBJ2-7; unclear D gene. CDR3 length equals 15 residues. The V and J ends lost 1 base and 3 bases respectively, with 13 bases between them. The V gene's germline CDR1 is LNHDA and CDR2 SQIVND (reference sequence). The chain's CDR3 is CASSIAYQVDYEQYF. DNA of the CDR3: TGTGCCAGTAGTATAGCCTACCAGGTCGACTACGAGCAGTACTTC.